Detailed here is one TCR beta chain. Its cognate antigen is unknown. Treatment here: oral pan-JAK inhibitor, 5-10 mg twice daily. The CDR3 runs 14 residues. V lost 0 bases and J lost 9, with 12 bases in between. In germline, CDR1 is SGHTA, CDR2 FQGNSA. The data were obtained in a study of CD8+ T cells in alopecia areata. Study-wide findings and caveats: Under tofacitinib, numerous expanded lesional clonotypes remained detectable in scalp and blood. Clonality was higher in lesional than normal scalp, especially in alopecia totalis/universalis. Tofacitinib yielded significantly lower scalp clonality and fewer expanded CD8+ clones among the top 100. There was only one nonresponder, so it was unclear how baseline CD8+ expansion relates to response.

Extraction of RNA preceded its reverse transcription into cDNA, which served as the sequencing template. Using immunoSEQ multiplex PCR, the repertoire was profiled, and TCRdb retains in-frame clones only, with some absent. The profile covers about 200,000 clones, with 58% appearing a single time and under 7% taken by the ten largest. This chain connects TRBV7-2 to TRBJ2-1; possible D gene TRBD2, 5 bases. The material was CD4+ T cells sorted from blood, obtained at week 24, from a patient treated with tofacitinib. The TCR was taken from a human donor with alopecia areata. This CDR3 is CASSLAGVSIEQFF. The CDR3 nucleotides are TGTGCCAGCAGCTTAGCGGGAGTAAGCATTGAGCAGTTCTTC.